These 12 T cell receptor beta chains were sequenced from one sample in a study of blood T cell repertoires in COVID-19. Only in-frame clones appear in the TCRdb table, and some are missing; sequencing was by immunoSEQ multiplex PCR. Seen here are hundreds of thousands of clones, around 91% observed once, and the top ten hold under 15%. The sample comprised peripheral blood. The origin of the receptors is a woman in her sixties with acute or convalescent COVID-19.

The genes are TRBV4-2 and TRBJ2-1, with TRBD1 matching 9 bases. The CDR3 loop spans 16 amino acids. Trimming cost V 0 bases and J 12 bases; bases outside gene matches: 12. The germline gives CDR1 LGHNA, CDR2 YNFKEQ. This chain's CDR3 is CASSQEGDRALGGQFF. CDR3 DNA: TGTGCCAGCAGCCAAGAAGGGGACAGGGCTCTGGGGGGGCAGTTCTTC.

The chain couples TRBV5-1 to TRBJ2-7; unclear D gene. Trimming shortened V by 2 bases and J by 5 bases, and 8 bases separated the two germline ends. This CDR3 region has 12 residues. Germline V gene lookup returns CDR1 SGHRS and CDR2 YFSETQ. DNA for the CDR3: TGCGCCAGCAGCTTCAGGCAGAACGAGCAGTACTTC. Its translation: CASSFRQNEQYF.

The CDR3 DNA reads TGTGCCAGCAGTCTCGGACTAGCGGGGGTCCGTGTCTACGAGCAGTACTTC. Amino acids: CASSLGLAGVRVYEQYF. The rearrangement links TRBV27 to TRBJ2-7; 13 positions match TRBD2. The CDR3 length is 17 residues. V lost 5 bases, J lost 3 bases, and 10 bases stayed unmatched. Germline CDR1 and CDR2: MNHEY and SMNVEV (reference sequence).

V gene TRBV28 combines with J gene TRBJ2-3, with 12 bases lining up with TRBD2. The CDR3 runs 18 residues. V shed 3 bases and J 3 bases; nucleotides not matched to a gene: 10. Germline CDR1 MDHEN, CDR2 SYDVKM. This chain's CDR3 is CASSFWLAGGPGTDTQYF. In nucleotides, the CDR3 is TGTGCCAGCAGTTTCTGGCTAGCGGGAGGGCCGGGGACAGATACGCAGTATTTT.

This clone was observed once. The chain has TRBV20-1 and TRBJ2-3, with TRBD2 identical over 9 bases. The CDR3 length is 15 residues. J was trimmed by 4 bases and V by 3 bases; bases with no gene match: 8. The germline gives CDR1 DFQATT, CDR2 SNEGSKA (reference sequence). CDR3 in amino acids: CSASLGASGADTQYF. The CDR3 region has the DNA TGCAGTGCTAGTCTTGGGGCTAGCGGGGCAGATACGCAGTATTTT.

The CDR3 sequence: CASRSGGVNTEAFF. As DNA, the CDR3 is TGTGCCAGTCGATCCGGGGGGGTAAACACTGAAGCTTTCTTT. The chain recombines TRBV19 with TRBJ1-1; possibly TRBD1 for D (5 bases). The CDR3 is 14 amino acids. The V gene's germline CDR1 is LNHDA and CDR2 SQIVND (reference sequence). The V and J ends lost 8 bases and 2 bases respectively, with 15 bases between them.

The rearrangement joins TRBV7-2 to TRBJ2-3, with TRBD2 as a possible D gene (5 bases). The V gene's germline CDR1 is SGHTA and CDR2 FQGNSA. V lost 1 base, J lost 0 bases, and 11 bases lay in between. The CDR3 sequence is 16 residues long. CDR3 coding DNA: TGTGCCAGCAGCTTAGGGACTGGTTCTAGCACAGATACGCAGTATTTT. Translated, it gives CASSLGTGSSTDTQYF. The full variable domain, in which reference TRBV7-2 and TRBJ2-3 provide the parts outside the CDR3, is GAGVSQSPSNKVTEKGKDVELRCDPISGHTALYWYRQSLGQGLEFLIYFQGNSAPDKSGLPSDRFSAERTGGSVSTLTIQRTQQEDSAVYLCASSLGTGSSTDTQYFGPGTRLTVL.

The chain combines TRBV18 with TRBJ1-5; 9 nucleotides line up with TRBD1. Per the germline V gene, CDR1 is KGHSH and CDR2 is LQKENI. The CDR3 is 14 residues long. V lost 3 bases and J lost 5; bases outside the gene matches: 2. CDR3 nucleotide sequence: TGTGCCAGCTCACCTGACAGGGGGTATCAGCCCCAGCATTTT. It yields the protein CASSPDRGYQPQHF.

V gene TRBV7-9 combines with J gene TRBJ2-1, with 8 bases identical to TRBD2. CDR3 length: 18 amino acids. V lost 5 bases to trimming and J lost 3 bases; unmatched junction nucleotides: 15. Germline V gene lookup returns CDR1 SEHNR and CDR2 FQNEAQ (reference sequence). The CDR3 sequence is CASSPPQREPLYYNEQFF. The CDR3 nucleotides are TGTGCCAGCAGCCCCCCCCAGCGGGAGCCACTATACTACAATGAGCAGTTCTTC.

The CDR3 is CASSSSGYEQYF. Written as DNA, the CDR3 is TGTGCCAGCAGTTCCTCCGGGTACGAGCAGTACTTC. The genes are TRBV6-6 and TRBJ2-7; D gene uncertain. Germline loops: CDR1 MNHNY, CDR2 SVGAGI (reference sequence). The V end lost 4 bases, the J end lost 4 bases, and 8 bases lay between the germline ends. This CDR3 spans 12 amino acids.

Only a few counts were recorded for this clone. The chain recombines TRBV21-1 with TRBJ1-1. TRBV21-1 is classified as a pseudogene. The CDR3 is 12 residues long. CDR3 nucleotide sequence: TGTGCCAGCCCGGGAGTGAACACTGAAGCTTTCTTT. This codes for CASPGVNTEAFF.

V usage is TRBV20-1 and J usage is TRBJ2-2; 8 positions match TRBD2. This CDR3 contains 17 residues. CDR1 is DFQATT, CDR2 SNEGSKA, per germline (reference sequence). With 3 bases clipped from V and 4 bases from J, the junction kept 13 bases outside the gene matches. The CDR3 protein is CSASGLRGGEFTGELFF. The CDR3 DNA is TGCAGTGCTAGTGGACTCCGGGGGGGCGAGTTCACCGGGGAGCTGTTTTTT.